Below, one T cell receptor beta chain is given with its context. The data are from a study of blood T cell repertoires in COVID-19. Across the whole study: The United States, Italy and Spain provided the acute and convalescent COVID-19 samples. Sample material is recorded as cDNA or gDNA derived from T cells, B-cell-depleted T cells, or PBMCs.

The Seattle patients, enrolled during active infection, were followed longitudinally. The CDR3 length is 13 residues. V dropped 4 bases and J dropped 2 bases, with 8 bases sitting between them. Germline V gene data show CDR1 as KGHSH and CDR2 as LQKENI. Original methodology: Reference gene primer amplification gave nucleated cell count estimates. Profiled with immunoSEQ multiplex PCR; TCRdb holds only in-frame clones, not every one. V and J calls and clone size are those listed in that table; D and trimming were worked out from the DNA. The repertoire has some 360,000 clones, more than 75% of them found once; the top ten carry 2.3%.

This receptor was taken from a woman aged 55-70 years with COVID-19, enrolled during active disease. This rearrangement joins TRBV18 to TRBJ2-5, with TRBD1 as a possible D gene (6 bases). Sequenced material: peripheral blood. CDR3 sequence reads: CASSRTAQETQYF. For the CDR3, the DNA is TGTGCCAGCTCACGGACAGCACAAGAGACCCAGTACTTC.